The next 19 T cell receptor beta chains were all read from a single sample in a study of T cells in Graves' hyperthyroidism and ophthalmopathy. The source material, RNA transcripts, was used to amplify TCR beta CDR3 regions. First-round RT-PCR with HTBI primers amplified the TCR CDR3 region. TCRdb redid the calling of the multiplex PCR reads with MiXCR, one entry per CDR3 protein. The table lists about 400,000 distinct CDR3 sequences, around 14% of them singletons. The sample taken for sequencing was blood. The receptors here all came from a woman between 18 and 30 years old with Graves' hyperthyroidism that later progressed to Graves' ophthalmopathy.

The table lists this clonotype with a few counts. The gene calls are TRBV11-2 and TRBJ2-3; D unclear. V dropped 1 base and J dropped 1 base, with 12 bases sitting between them. Per the germline V gene, CDR1 is SGHAT and CDR2 is FQNNGV. CDR3 length: 16 amino acids. CDR3 residues: CASSLVEVGRTDTQYF. In DNA, the CDR3 is TGTGCCAGCAGCTTAGTTGAGGTGGGCCGCACAGATACGCAGTATTTT. Full variable domain (outside the CDR3, taken from reference TRBV11-2 and TRBJ2-3): EAGVAQSPRYKIIEKRQSVAFWCNPISGHATLYWYQQILGQGPKLLIQFQNNGVVDDSQLPKDRFSAERLKGVDSTLKIQPAKLEDSAVYLCASSLVEVGRTDTQYFGPGTRLTVL.

Notes on this clonotype: Germline and junction disagree at one end, which may indicate a read error. The gene calls are TRBV28 and TRBJ2-2; D ambiguous. Germline CDR1 and CDR2: MDHEN and SYDVKM. This CDR3 spans 11 amino acids. The CDR3, as DNA: TGTGACAGCAGTTTAGGCGGGGAGCTGTTTTTT. This encodes CDSSLGGELFF.

This clonotype was detected a few times. This chain uses TRBV10-3 with TRBJ2-7, with TRBD2 matching over 11 bases. Germline lookup yields CDR1 ENHRY and CDR2 SYGVKD. With 3 bases clipped from V and 0 bases from J, the junction kept 10 bases outside the gene matches. This CDR3 region has 18 residues. CDR3 bases: TGTGCCATCAGTGAATCCGTGCTAGCGGGAGGCCACTCCTACGAGCAGTACTTC. Translating it yields CAISESVLAGGHSYEQYF.

This clonotype was detected ten times or more. The chain joins TRBV28 to TRBJ1-2; D unresolved. The CDR3 length is 13 residues. Germline CDR1 reads MDHEN; CDR2 reads SYDVKM. V shed 10 bases and J shed 7 bases, with 19 bases lying between them. The CDR3 sequence: CANRSGLPRGYTF. CDR3 nucleotide sequence: TGTGCCAACAGATCTGGACTCCCGCGTGGCTACACCTTC.

The chain links TRBV28 to TRBJ2-3; TRBD2 matches 11 bases. The trim removed 4 bases at V and 4 bases at J, leaving 7 bases unmatched. The CDR3 loop spans 16 amino acids. Germline CDR1 is MDHEN and CDR2 is SYDVKM. The CDR3 DNA reads as TGTGCCAGCAGTTCACTCACTAGCGGGAGCGCAGATACGCAGTATTTT. Amino acids: CASSSLTSGSADTQYF.

This clonotype was observed at least ten times. CDR3 protein: CASSDSFGQERYEQYF. DNA of the CDR3: TGTGCCAGCAGTGATTCATTCGGACAGGAGCGGTACGAGCAGTACTTC. This sequence joins TRBV2 and TRBJ2-7; 7 bases are shared with TRBD1. V shed 3 bases and J 4 bases; nucleotides not matched to a gene: 12. The CDR3 consists of 16 residues. The germline gives CDR1 SNHLY, CDR2 FYNNEI.

This clonotype was recorded a few times. V is TRBV6-6 and J is TRBJ2-5; D unclear. V was trimmed by 2 bases and J by 0 bases, leaving 22 bases between them. Germline values: CDR1 MNHNY, CDR2 SVGAGI (reference sequence). This CDR3 comprises 19 residues. The CDR3 bases are TGTGCCAGCAGTTACGGGTGGTCCCGCTTAGGGCGGTACCAAGAGACCCAGTACTTC. It specifies CASSYGWSRLGRYQETQYF.

This clonotype was seen many times. This chain uses TRBV27 with TRBJ2-7, with TRBD2 matching over 11 bases. The J segment lost 4 bases and the V segment lost 6 bases, leaving 11 bases of the junction unmatched. Germline CDR1 is MNHEY and CDR2 is SMNVEV (reference sequence). CDR3 length equals 16 residues. CDR3 nucleotides: TGTGCCAGCAGCTCAAGTCGGCTAGCGGGAGGTTACGAGCAGTACTTC. It translates to CASSSSRLAGGYEQYF.

This clonotype was seen repeatedly, ten times or more. The rearrangement uses TRBV20-1 and TRBJ1-4; TRBD1 might be the D (5 bases). Trimming took 0 bases from V and 7 from J, leaving 15 bases between them. CDR1 is DFQATT and CDR2 is SNEGSKA in the germline V gene (reference sequence). The CDR3 runs to 15 residues. In DNA form, the CDR3 reads TGCAGTGCTAGAGAGTTAAGCAGGGACTCTGAAAAACTGTTTTTT. This gives the protein CSARELSRDSEKLFF.

This clonotype appeared a few times. This sequence joins TRBV28 and TRBJ1-2; TRBD1 agrees at 9 bases. Trimming at V came to 7 bases and at J to 3 bases, leaving 12 bases not matched to a gene. Germline loops: CDR1 MDHEN, CDR2 SYDVKM. The CDR3 totals 16 residues. This CDR3 reads CASTYPRTGAHYGYTF. The CDR3 nucleotides read TGTGCCAGCACCTACCCCCGGACAGGGGCCCACTATGGCTACACCTTC.

This clonotype was counted many times. DNA for the CDR3: TGTGCCAGCAGAAGTGGGAGCCCTGTGTTCCGCAATCAGCCCCAGCATTTT. It codes for CASRSGSPVFRNQPQHF. The rearrangement links TRBV28 to TRBJ1-5; D is undetermined. V dropped 6 bases and J dropped 2 bases, with 20 bases sitting between them. This CDR3 has 17 amino acids. Germline-derived CDR1 and CDR2 are MDHEN and SYDVKM.

In the case of this clonotype: One base away lies a much larger clone, so this may be a sequencing read error. V is TRBV18 and J is TRBJ2-7, with D hard to call. Germline-derived CDR1 and CDR2 are KGHSH and LQKENI. The length of the CDR3 is 14 residues. DNA for the CDR3: TGTGCCAGCTCACCCGACCGAGCCGCCTACGAGCAGCACTTC. Translated, it gives CASSPDRAAYEQHF. The variable domain in full, with the rest retrieved from reference TRBV18 and TRBJ2-7, is NAGVMQNPRHLVRRRGQEARLRCSPMKGHSHVYWYRQLPEEGLKFMVYLQKENIIDESGMPKERFSAEFPKEGPSILRIQQVVRGDSAAYFCASSPDRAAYEQHFGPGTRLTVT.

The rearrangement uses TRBV9 and TRBJ1-1; no clear D. This CDR3 is 13 amino acids long. Germline CDR1 is SGDLS and CDR2 is YYNGEE. V was clipped by 4 bases and J by 3 bases, with 10 bases between them. CDR3 in amino acids: CASSQHADTEAFF. CDR3 sequence (DNA): TGTGCCAGCAGCCAGCACGCCGACACTGAAGCTTTCTTT.

At least ten counts were recorded for this clonotype. CDR3 sequence: CSAREGGIATDTQYF. The CDR3 DNA reads as TGCAGTGCTAGAGAAGGAGGGATAGCCACAGATACGCAGTATTTT. The chain couples TRBV20-1 to TRBJ2-3; a possible D gene is TRBD2 (6 bases). The CDR3 totals 15 residues. The germline gives CDR1 DFQATT, CDR2 SNEGSKA (reference sequence). V lost 0 bases, J lost 2 bases, and 12 bases lay in between.

This clonotype came up many times. The rearrangement links TRBV7-2 to TRBJ2-7; 10 nucleotides agree with TRBD2. After removal of 5 bases from V and 0 bases from J, the junction contained 4 bases not matched to a gene. The germline V gene encodes CDR1 SGHTA and CDR2 FQGNSA. This CDR3 spans 15 amino acids. CDR3 in DNA: TGTGCCAGCAGCCCGACTAGCGGGTTCTCCTACGAGCAGTACTTC. This codes for CASSPTSGFSYEQYF.

The V and J genes are TRBV28 and TRBJ2-7; the D call may be TRBD1 or TRBD2 (5 bases each). With 3 bases removed from V and 7 bases from J, the gap between germline ends came to 16 bases. Germline V gene sequence: CDR1 MDHEN, CDR2 SYDVKM. CDR3 size: 14 residues. The CDR3 sequence is CASSFPGAGREQYF. The CDR3 coding sequence is TGTGCCAGCAGTTTCCCCGGGGCAGGGCGGGAGCAGTACTTC.

The chain is built from TRBV29-1 and TRBJ2-1; 7 bases align to TRBD2. The CDR3 covers 14 residues. The junction had 9 bases not matched to a gene; V was cut back by 6 bases and J by 4 bases. Germline V gene data show CDR1 as SQVTM and CDR2 as ANQGSEA. CDR3 region: CSVGAGTEYNEQFF. As DNA, the CDR3 is TGCAGCGTAGGAGCGGGGACGGAATACAATGAGCAGTTCTTC.

This clonotype was counted ten times or more. The chain has TRBV7-9 and TRBJ2-7; D uncertain. From germline, CDR1 is SEHNR and CDR2 FQNEAQ (reference sequence). Trimming took off 0 bases at V and 5 bases at J, with 5 bases between the two ends. This CDR3 is 12 amino acids long. CDR3 residues: CASSLADDEQYF. The CDR3 nucleotides are TGTGCCAGCAGCTTAGCGGACGACGAGCAGTACTTC.

The chain joins TRBV19 to TRBJ2-1; D gene unclear. Germline assignment: CDR1 LNHDA and CDR2 SQIVND (reference sequence). The CDR3 length is 14 residues. V lost 7 bases, J lost 6 bases, and 16 bases lay in between. The CDR3, as DNA: TGTGCCAGTAACCCCCGCGGCATGGGCAATGAGCAGTTCTTC. Amino acids: CASNPRGMGNEQFF. Drawing the rest from reference TRBV19 and TRBJ2-1, the complete variable domain is DGGITQSPKYLFRKEGQNVTLSCEQNLNHDAMYWYRQDPGQGLRLIYYSQIVNDFQKGDIAEGYSVSREKKESFPLTVTSAQKNPTAFYLCASNPRGMGNEQFFGPGTRLTVL.